This T cell receptor beta chain was recorded in a study of cytomegalovirus exposure and HLA in healthy donors. The overall study: The study's early data release held roughly 90 million unique TCRs from HLA-typed donors.

Study outcomes and limitations: Association of a missense DCLRE1C variant with TCR beta V- and J-gene trimming was reported in a later analysis. Common viral pathogens seemed to be connected with several of the most significant clusters, according to a later analysis. After further analysis at a later stage, roughly 16,000 TCR beta sequences were associated with HLA alleles at 0.05 false discovery rate.

With regard to this clone: Its antigen is still unknown.

The length of the CDR3 is 15 residues. The V gene end was trimmed by 8 bases and the J gene end by 6 bases; junction bases not matched to a gene: 14. The germline V gene has CDR1 KGHSH and CDR2 LQKENI. Primers: 60 Vbeta forward and 13 Jbeta reverse. Clones were read by immunoSEQ multiplex PCR, and TCRdb kept only the in-frame ones, dropping some. The sample lists around 170,000 clones; approximately 78% were seen once. The sequencing input was PBMCs. This TCR was recovered from a woman under 30 in good health and CMV-seronegative. V is TRBV18 and J is TRBJ1-2, with TRBD1 matching 8 bases. In DNA, the CDR3 is TGTGCCAGCAACCCTCTGGGACAGGTACCCAATGGCTACACCTTC. Translating gives CASNPLGQVPNGYTF.